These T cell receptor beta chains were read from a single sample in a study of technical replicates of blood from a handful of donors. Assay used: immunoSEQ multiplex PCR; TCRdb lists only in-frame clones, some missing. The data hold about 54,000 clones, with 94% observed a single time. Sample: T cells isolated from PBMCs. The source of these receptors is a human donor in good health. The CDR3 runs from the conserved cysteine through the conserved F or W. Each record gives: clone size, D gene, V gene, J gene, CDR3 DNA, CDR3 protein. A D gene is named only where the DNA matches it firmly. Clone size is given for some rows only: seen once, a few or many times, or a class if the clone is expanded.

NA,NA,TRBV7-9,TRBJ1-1,TGTGCCAGCACCCACCCAGTTTCTAACACTGAAGCTTTCTTT,CASTHPVSNTEAFF
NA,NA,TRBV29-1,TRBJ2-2,TGCAGCGTTGAAACTTTGGGCCGGAACACCGGGGAGCTGTTTTTT,CSVETLGRNTGELFF
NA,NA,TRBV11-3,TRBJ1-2,TGTGCCAGCAGCTCCCCGGGAGAGTCCTATGGCTACACCTTC,CASSSPGESYGYTF
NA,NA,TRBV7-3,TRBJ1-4,TGTGCCAGCAGCTTATATCACAGGGAAGGTGAAAAACTGTTTTTT,CASSLYHREGEKLFF
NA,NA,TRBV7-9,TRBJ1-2,TGTGCCAGCAGCTTACAGGGGACGTTTGGCTATGGCTACACCTTC,CASSLQGTFGYGYTF
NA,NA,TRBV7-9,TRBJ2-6,TGTGCCAGCAGCTTAGCCGGCTCTGGGGCCAACGTCCTGACTTTC,CASSLAGSGANVLTF
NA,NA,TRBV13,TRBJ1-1,TGTGCCAGCAGCTTTCCTTTAGGCGGGGCGCTGGTCACTGAAGCTTTCTTT,CASSFPLGGALVTEAFF
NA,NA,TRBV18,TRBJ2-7,TGTGCCAGCTCCCTCACAGGGTTTGGCTCCTACGAGCAGTACTTC,CASSLTGFGSYEQYF
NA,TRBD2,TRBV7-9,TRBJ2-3,TGTGCCAGCAGCTACCATGGCGGGGGGGCTTCAGATACGCAGTATTTT,CASSYHGGGASDTQYF
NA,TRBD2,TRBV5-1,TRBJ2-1,TGCGCCAGCAGGAAGGATGTGACTAGCGGGGGAAATGAGCAGTTCTTC,CASRKDVTSGGNEQFF
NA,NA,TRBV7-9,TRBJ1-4,TGTGCCAGCATGGACTCTTCCCTGAAAAAACTGTTTTTT,CASMDSSLKKLFF
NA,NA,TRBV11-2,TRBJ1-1,TGTGCCAGTAGGGACATCAACACTGAAGCTTTCTTT,CASRDINTEAFF
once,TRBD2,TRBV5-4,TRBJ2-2,TGTGCCAGCAGCTTCCTAGCGGGGAGGGAGACCGGGGAGCTGTTTTTT,CASSFLAGRETGELFF
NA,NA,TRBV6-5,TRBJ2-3,TGTGCCGCGGGGTTTCTGCGTACGCAGTATTTT,CAAGFLRTQYF
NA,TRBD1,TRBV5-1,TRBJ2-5,TGCGCCAGCAGCTTGGGACAGGGATCAGCGGAGACCCAGTACTTC,CASSLGQGSAETQYF
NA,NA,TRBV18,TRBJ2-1,TGTGCCAGCTCACCGAGGGACTCCCTGTGGGGCAACAATGAGCAGTTCTTC,CASSPRDSLWGNNEQFF
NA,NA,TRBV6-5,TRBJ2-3,TGTGCCAGCAGTTCCTCCGCTTGGGGCCCAGATACGCAGTATTTT,CASSSSAWGPDTQYF
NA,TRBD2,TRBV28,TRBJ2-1,TGTGCCAGCAGTCCGCATGTGGCGACTAGCGGGAGTGGCTACAATGAGCAGTTCTTC,CASSPHVATSGSGYNEQFF
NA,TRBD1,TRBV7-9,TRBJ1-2,TGTGCCAGCAGCCCTGACCAGGGCGGGACAGCCTATGGCTACACCTTC,CASSPDQGGTAYGYTF
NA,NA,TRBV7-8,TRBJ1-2,TGTGCCAGCAGCTTTATCCTCGCCGAGGATGGCTACACCTTC,CASSFILAEDGYTF
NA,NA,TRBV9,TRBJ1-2,TGTGCCAGCAGCCCGCTAGGACAGCAACATGGCTACACCTTC,CASSPLGQQHGYTF
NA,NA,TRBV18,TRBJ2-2,TGTGCCAGCTCGCACACTGCCCCGACAGCGTATAGCCCCACCGGGGAGCTGTTTTTT,CASSHTAPTAYSPTGELFF
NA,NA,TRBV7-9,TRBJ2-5,TGTGCCAGCACCCCCGGGACACGGGAGACCCAGTACTTC,CASTPGTRETQYF
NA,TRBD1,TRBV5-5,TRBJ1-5,TGTGCCAGCACCGCCACAGGGGAGCCCCAGCATTTT,CASTATGEPQHF
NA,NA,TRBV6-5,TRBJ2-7,TGTGCCAGCAGTTACAGCGGAGCCTACGAGCAGTACTTC,CASSYSGAYEQYF
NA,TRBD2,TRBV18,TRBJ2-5,TGTGCCAGCTCACCAATGCTCTCTGGCGGGGGAGAGACCCAGTACTTC,CASSPMLSGGGETQYF
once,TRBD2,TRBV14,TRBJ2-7,TGTGCCAGCAGCCTGGGACTAGCGGGCTACGAGCAGTACTTC,CASSLGLAGYEQYF
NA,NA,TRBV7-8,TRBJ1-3,TGTGCCAGCAGCTTAGTTCACTCGAGAAGCGGAAACACCATATATTTT,CASSLVHSRSGNTIYF
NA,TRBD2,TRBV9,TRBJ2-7,TGTGCCAGCAGCGTTACTAGCGGGAGTGTCAACGAGCAGTACTTC,CASSVTSGSVNEQYF
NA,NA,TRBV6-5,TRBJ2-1,TGTGCCAGCAGTTTTCTAAGCTCCTACAATGAGCAGTTCTTC,CASSFLSSYNEQFF
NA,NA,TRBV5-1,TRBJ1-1,TGCGCCAGCAGGCTGGGGGCTTACACTGAAGCTTTCTTT,CASRLGAYTEAFF
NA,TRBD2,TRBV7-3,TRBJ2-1,TGTGCCAGCAGCGATCAACTAGCGGGGGGTCCCAATGAGCAGTTCTTC,CASSDQLAGGPNEQFF
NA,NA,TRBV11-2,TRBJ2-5,TGTGCCAGCAGCTTAGGTTTCCAACAAGAGACCCAGTACTTC,CASSLGFQQETQYF
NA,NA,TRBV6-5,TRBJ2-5,TGTGCCAGCAGTCCATACACCCAAGAGACCCAGTACTTC,CASSPYTQETQYF
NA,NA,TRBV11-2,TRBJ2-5,TGTGCCAGCAGCTTATTTGCGAAAGAGACCCAGTACTTC,CASSLFAKETQYF
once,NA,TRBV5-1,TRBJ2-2,TGCGCCAGCAGCTTGGTCGGGTCGAACACCGGGGAGCTGTTTTTT,CASSLVGSNTGELFF
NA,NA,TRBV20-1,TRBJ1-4,TGCAGCGCGGGTCTTGCCGAAAAACTGTTTTTT,CSAGLAEKLFF
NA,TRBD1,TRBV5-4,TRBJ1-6,TGTGCCAGCAGCTTCAGAGCAACCAGGGGGTCACCCCTCCACTTT,CASSFRATRGSPLHF
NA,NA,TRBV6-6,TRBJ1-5,TGTGCCAGCAGTTACTCGTTACTAGGCAATCAGCCCCAGCATTTT,CASSYSLLGNQPQHF
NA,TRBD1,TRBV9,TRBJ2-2,TGTGCCAGCAGCCCGCGGACAGGGGGGTACACCGGGGAGCTGTTTTTT,CASSPRTGGYTGELFF
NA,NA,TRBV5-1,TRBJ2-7,TGCGCCAGCAGCCGGAACGACAGAACCCACGAGCAGTACTTC,CASSRNDRTHEQYF